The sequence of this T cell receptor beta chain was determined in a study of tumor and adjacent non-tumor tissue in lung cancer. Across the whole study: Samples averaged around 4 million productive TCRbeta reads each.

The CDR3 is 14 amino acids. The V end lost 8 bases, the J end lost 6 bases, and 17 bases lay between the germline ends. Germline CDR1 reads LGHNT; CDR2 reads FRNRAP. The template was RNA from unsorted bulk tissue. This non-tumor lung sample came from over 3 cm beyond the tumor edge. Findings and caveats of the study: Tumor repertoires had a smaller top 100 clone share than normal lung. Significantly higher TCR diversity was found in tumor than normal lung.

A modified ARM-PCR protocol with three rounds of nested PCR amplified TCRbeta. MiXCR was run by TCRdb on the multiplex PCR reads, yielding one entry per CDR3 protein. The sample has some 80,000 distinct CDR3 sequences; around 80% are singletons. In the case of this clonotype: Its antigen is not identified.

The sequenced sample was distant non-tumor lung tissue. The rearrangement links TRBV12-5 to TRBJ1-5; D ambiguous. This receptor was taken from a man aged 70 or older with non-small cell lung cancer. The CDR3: CASRLIAGSQPQHF. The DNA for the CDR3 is TGTGCTAGTCGCCTCATCGCTGGCAGTCAGCCCCAGCATTTT.